The 28 T cell receptor beta chains listed next were all sequenced from one sample in a study of T cell responses to AZD1222 COVID-19 vaccine. TCRdb's copy holds only in-frame clones and misses some; the assay was immunoSEQ multiplex PCR. The data show more than 120,000 clones, roughly 90% seen once. The sequencing here drew on peripheral blood, taken 28 days after the second dose of the MenACWY control vaccine. These receptors came from an adult who received the MenACWY meningococcal vaccine as a control.

The chain is built from TRBV11-2 and TRBJ1-2; D uncertain. Germline lookup yields CDR1 SGHAT and CDR2 FQNNGV. The CDR3 runs to 12 residues. The germline V and J ends were trimmed by 0 bases and 8 bases, with 7 bases remaining between them. The CDR3 region is CASSLDPGGYTF. In DNA, the CDR3 is TGTGCCAGCAGCTTAGATCCAGGAGGCTACACCTTC.

CDR3 bases: TGTGCCAGCAGCCGCCAGAAGACCGCCGAGCAGTTCTTC. Its protein product is CASSRQKTAEQFF. The V call is TRBV5-8, the J call TRBJ2-1; no reliable D call. Germline V gene sequence: CDR1 SGHTS, CDR2 YDEGEE. Deletions cut 4 bases from V and 10 bases from J, with 15 bases between. CDR3 length equals 13 residues.

This clone was observed a few times. The V and J genes are TRBV19 and TRBJ2-3; TRBD2 aligns across 8 bases. V dropped 4 bases and J dropped 8; count of bases not matched to a gene: 20. CDR1 and CDR2 (germline): LNHDA, SQIVND (reference sequence). The CDR3 totals 18 residues. CDR3 coding DNA: TGTGCCAGTAGTAGCCGACGGGCGGCGGGAGGCTCTTCGGGTACGCAGTATTTT. It yields the protein CASSSRRAAGGSSGTQYF.

This clone was seen only a few times. CDR3 nucleotide sequence: TGTGCCAGCAGCCCCGGACAGGGGAGGACGCATTTT. Its protein is CASSPGQGRTHF. The V and J genes are TRBV6-5 and TRBJ1-5, with TRBD1 matching over 9 bases. J lost 15 bases, V lost 6 bases, and 9 bases had no gene match. Per germline, CDR1 MNHEY and CDR2 SVGAGI. The CDR3 loop spans 12 amino acids.

The chain is built from TRBV5-6 and TRBJ2-6, with a possible D match to TRBD1 (6 bases). This CDR3 has 16 amino acids. The V gene's germline CDR1 is SGHDT and CDR2 YYEEEE. V was shortened by 4 bases and J by 4 bases, with 15 bases between the two germline ends. The CDR3 nucleotides are TGTGCCAGCAGCAAAGTCGCAGGGGCAGGGGCCAACGTCCTGACTTTC. Translated: CASSKVAGAGANVLTF.

CDR3 in amino acids: CASSMTGDYEQYF. The CDR3 DNA reads as TGTGCCAGCAGCATGACAGGGGACTACGAGCAGTACTTC. V gene TRBV5-5 combines with J gene TRBJ2-7, with 8 bases identical to TRBD1. Germline assignment: CDR1 SGHKS and CDR2 YYEKEE (reference sequence). The CDR3 is 13 residues long. V was pared by 4 bases and J by 3 bases, with 3 bases of the junction left unmatched.

The chain joins TRBV9 to TRBJ1-6; unclear D gene. Trimming cost V 0 bases and J 8 bases, with 9 bases left between them. Germline lookup yields CDR1 SGDLS and CDR2 YYNGEE. The CDR3 runs 14 residues. CDR3 loop: CASSVGTTHSPLHF. CDR3 in DNA: TGTGCCAGCAGCGTAGGGACGACCCATTCACCCCTCCACTTT.

The V and J genes are TRBV20-1 and TRBJ1-1, with D unresolved. Germline CDR1 reads DFQATT; CDR2 reads SNEGSKA (reference sequence). There are 11 residues in the CDR3. The CDR3 region has the DNA TGCAGCGTTAGACCAGACACTGAAGCTTTCTTT. Protein product: CSVRPDTEAFF.

The CDR3 sequence: CASRGNQPQHF. The CDR3 DNA reads as TGTGCCAGCAGGGGAAATCAGCCCCAGCATTTT. V gene TRBV28 combines with J gene TRBJ1-5; the D is unclear. This CDR3 contains 11 residues. Per germline, CDR1 MDHEN and CDR2 SYDVKM. V was clipped by 6 bases and J by 4 bases, with 4 bases between them.

In DNA form, the CDR3 reads TGTGCCAGTAGTATAGATGGTACAGGGAGGGCCTACAATGAGCAGTTCTTC. This encodes CASSIDGTGRAYNEQFF. The chain carries TRBV19 and TRBJ2-1; maybe TRBD2 (7 bases). CDR3 length: 17 amino acids. The germline CDR1 and CDR2 sequences are LNHDA and SQIVND (reference sequence). Trimming cost V 0 bases and J 2 bases, with 14 bases left between them.

CDR3 DNA: TGTGCCAGCAGCCCGGGACAGGCTCAGGTCGGCTATGGCTACACCTTC. Its translation: CASSPGQAQVGYGYTF. J is TRBJ1-2 and V is TRBV7-2; 8 positions match TRBD1. J lost 4 bases, V lost 5 bases, and 12 bases had no gene match. The germline gives CDR1 SGHTA, CDR2 FQGNSA. This CDR3 is built from 16 residues.

This chain's CDR3 is CASSISGPPIRDEKLFF. The CDR3 DNA reads as TGTGCCAGTAGTATCTCCGGGCCACCTATACGGGATGAAAAACTGTTTTTT. This chain joins TRBV19 and TRBJ1-4; no clear D. The V and J ends lost 3 bases and 6 bases respectively, with 20 bases between them. CDR3 length: 17 residues. Germline CDR1 reads LNHDA; CDR2 reads SQIVND (reference sequence).

The CDR3 spells CASSYILESSPLHF. For the CDR3, the DNA is TGTGCCAGCAGTTACATCCTGGAAAGTTCACCCCTCCACTTT. J is TRBJ1-6 and V is TRBV6-5; D gene ambiguous. The CDR3 is 14 residues long. Germline CDR1 MNHEY, CDR2 SVGAGI. V was trimmed by 2 bases and J by 9 bases, leaving 11 bases between them.

J is TRBJ2-1 and V is TRBV3-1 (or the pseudogene TRBV3-2); D may correspond to TRBD1 or TRBD2 (5 bases each). CDR1 is LGHDT and CDR2 is YNNKEL in the germline V gene (reference sequence). This CDR3 spans 14 amino acids. With 1 base removed from V and 12 bases from J, the gap between germline ends came to 16 bases. The CDR3 DNA is TGTGCCAGCAGCCAAGTTATCTCCGGGGCGCGGCAGTTCTTC. This encodes CASSQVISGARQFF.

The chain links TRBV24-1 to TRBJ1-2; possible D gene TRBD1, 5 bases. Germline assignment: CDR1 KGHDR and CDR2 SFDVKD. This CDR3 spans 13 amino acids. Trimming stripped 11 bases from V and 5 bases from J, with 17 bases between. The CDR3 region has the DNA TGTGCCATCTCGAAGACAGTCTATTATGGCTACACCTTC. Translation: CAISKTVYYGYTF.

This chain connects TRBV12-3 or TRBV12-4 to TRBJ1-2, with a possible D match to TRBD1 (6 bases). The CDR3 loop spans 13 amino acids. V dropped 7 bases and J dropped 7 bases, with 16 bases sitting between them. The CDR3 here is CASTVIGGIGYTF. The CDR3 DNA follows: TGTGCCAGCACCGTCATAGGGGGAATTGGCTACACCTTC.

The chain uses TRBV15 and TRBJ2-7; D is undetermined. This CDR3 is 13 amino acids long. The V gene lost 1 base and the J gene lost 7 bases, with 11 bases spanning the gap. Germline CDR1 and CDR2: LNHNV and YYDKDF (reference sequence). CDR3: CATSRGAMGEQYF. The CDR3 coding sequence is TGTGCCACCAGCAGAGGGGCTATGGGTGAGCAGTACTTC.

The CDR3 sequence is CASSLPQGWGEQFF. CDR3 bases: TGTGCCAGCAGCCTCCCACAGGGATGGGGTGAGCAGTTCTTC. V gene TRBV7-9 combines with J gene TRBJ2-1; the D gene is possibly TRBD1 (6 bases). CDR1 is SEHNR and CDR2 is FQNEAQ in the germline V gene (reference sequence). V was shortened by 5 bases and J by 9 bases, with 17 bases between the two germline ends. The CDR3 spans 14 residues. The full variable domain, in which reference TRBV7-9 and TRBJ2-1 provide the parts outside the CDR3, is DTGVSQNPRHKITKRGQNVTFRCDPISEHNRLYWYRQTLGQGPEFLTYFQNEAQLEKSRLLSDRFSAERPKGSFSTLEIQRTEQGDSAMYLCASSLPQGWGEQFFGPGTRLTVL.

This clone was detected only a few times. This sequence joins TRBV30 and TRBJ2-2; no clear D. From germline, CDR1 is GTSNPN and CDR2 SVGIG (reference sequence). V was shortened by 5 bases and J by 6 bases, with 10 bases between the two germline ends. The CDR3 runs 12 residues. The CDR3 region is CAWEDAAGELFF. DNA for the CDR3: TGTGCCTGGGAGGACGCTGCCGGGGAGCTGTTTTTT.

V gene TRBV30 combines with J gene TRBJ1-4, with a tentative D call TRBD1 (5 bases). The CDR3 is made up of 14 amino acids. Trimming removed 4 bases from V and 6 bases from J, with 15 bases in between. From germline, CDR1 is GTSNPN and CDR2 SVGIG (reference sequence). The CDR3 here is CAWTRGLGDEKLFF. CDR3 DNA sequence: TGTGCCTGGACTAGAGGACTGGGGGATGAAAAACTGTTTTTT.

This rearrangement joins TRBV7-9 to TRBJ1-1; a weak D match, TRBD1 (6 bases). This CDR3 comprises 15 residues. The V and J ends lost 6 bases and 4 bases respectively, with 18 bases between them. Germline V gene lookup returns CDR1 SEHNR and CDR2 FQNEAQ (reference sequence). The CDR3 reads CASRLPTGEVTEAFF. For the CDR3, the DNA is TGTGCCAGCAGACTTCCGACAGGAGAAGTCACTGAAGCTTTCTTT.

The chain links TRBV6-2 or TRBV6-3 to TRBJ1-4; D unclear. V lost 0 bases and J 0 bases, leaving 17 bases between the germline ends. CDR1 MNHEY and CDR2 SVGEGT come from the germline V gene. The CDR3 contains 19 residues. The DNA of the CDR3 is TGTGCCAGCAGTTACTCTTCGGGAGGACCGAGGACAACTAATGAAAAACTGTTTTTT. It translates to CASSYSSGGPRTTNEKLFF.

The J gene is TRBJ2-3, the V gene TRBV6-2 or TRBV6-3; the D gene is possibly TRBD2 (6 bases). Germline values: CDR1 MNHEY, CDR2 SVGEGT. V gave up 5 bases and J gave up 3 bases, with 18 bases separating them. CDR3 size: 16 residues. In nucleotides, the CDR3 is TGTGCCAGCAGTAGGGGTCAGGAGGGCTCAACAGATACGCAGTATTTT. It specifies CASSRGQEGSTDTQYF.

The chain couples TRBV4-2 to TRBJ1-1; 8 bases agree with TRBD1. Losses at the gene ends were 0 bases for V and 3 bases for J; bases not matched to a gene: 3. The germline gives CDR1 LGHNA, CDR2 YNFKEQ. This CDR3 is built from 15 residues. The CDR3 region is CASSQDQGADTEAFF. The CDR3 region has the DNA TGTGCCAGCAGCCAAGATCAGGGGGCTGACACTGAAGCTTTCTTT.

The chain joins TRBV19 to TRBJ2-5; D is uncertain. Germline loops: CDR1 LNHDA, CDR2 SQIVND (reference sequence). The CDR3 is 13 amino acids. V gave up 3 bases and J gave up 3 bases, with 8 bases separating them. As DNA, the CDR3 is TGTGCCAGTAGTATTTTGGGGAAAGAGACCCAGTACTTC. Translation: CASSILGKETQYF. Drawing the rest from reference TRBV19 and TRBJ2-5, the complete variable domain is DGGITQSPKYLFRKEGQNVTLSCEQNLNHDAMYWYRQDPGQGLRLIYYSQIVNDFQKGDIAEGYSVSREKKESFPLTVTSAQKNPTAFYLCASSILGKETQYFGPGTRLLVL.

The V call is TRBV28, the J call TRBJ2-2; TRBD1 aligns across 7 bases. The CDR3 has 16 residues. CDR1 MDHEN and CDR2 SYDVKM come from the germline V gene. Trimming removed 0 bases from V and 4 bases from J; junction bases left unmatched: 5. The DNA of the CDR3 is TGTGCCAGCAGTTTATGGACGGGACAGAGCACCGGGGAGCTGTTTTTT. Translated: CASSLWTGQSTGELFF. The full variable domain, in which reference TRBV28 and TRBJ2-2 provide the parts outside the CDR3, is DVKVTQSSRYLVKRTGEKVFLECVQDMDHENMFWYRQDPGLGLRLIYFSYDVKMKEKGDIPEGYSVSREKKERFSLILESASTNQTSMYLCASSLWTGQSTGELFFGEGSRLTVL.

V usage is TRBV20-1 and J usage is TRBJ2-7; D ambiguous. Germline CDR1 is DFQATT and CDR2 is SNEGSKA (reference sequence). Trimming took 5 bases from V and 6 from J, leaving 11 bases between them. The CDR3 totals 11 residues. CDR3 nucleotide sequence: TGCAGTGCTCGGGTCGGGCCCGAGCAGTACTTC. Its translation: CSARVGPEQYF.

V and J are TRBV7-3 and TRBJ2-1; TRBD2 matches at 10 bases. Germline-derived CDR1 and CDR2 are SGHTA and FQGTGA. With V trimmed by 4 bases and J by 8 bases, 8 bases remained unmatched. The CDR3 runs 15 residues. CDR3 in DNA: TGTGCCAGCAGCTCGGCCGGGACTAGCGTGCATGAGCAGTTCTTC. Translation: CASSSAGTSVHEQFF.